The present entry profiles one TCR beta chain with its context. V lost 5 bases to trimming and J lost 4 bases; unmatched junction nucleotides: 7. The CDR3 has 14 amino acids. CDR1 and CDR2 from the germline V gene are SGHAT and FQNNGV. The source of the sample is a study of blood T cell repertoires in COVID-19. Method: immunoSEQ multiplex PCR; TCRdb's copy keeps in-frame clones and lacks some. The sample contains some 200,000 clones, approximately 90% of which appear only once. Enrollees, roughly 18 to 89 years old, lived in 24 US areas. The sequencing sample was made of PBMCs or T cells enriched from blood (not recorded which). The J gene is TRBJ2-7, the V gene TRBV11-2; the match to TRBD1 covers 8 bases. The sequence was obtained from a woman between 18 and 30 years old in a cohort exposed to, infected with or recovered from COVID-19 (not recorded which). CDR3 sequence: CASSPGTGRYEQYF. The CDR3 nucleotides are TGTGCCAGCAGCCCAGGGACAGGAAGATACGAGCAGTACTTC.